The source of this TCR beta chain is a study of cytomegalovirus exposure and HLA in healthy donors. PCR primers comprised 60 Vbeta and 13 Jbeta primers. Data came from immunoSEQ multiplex PCR; TCRdb stores just in-frame clones and leaves some out. The sample lists around 65,000 clones; less than 90% were seen once. Trimming took 0 bases from V and 1 from J, leaving 12 bases between them. This CDR3 has 17 residues. The V gene's germline CDR1 is WNHNN and CDR2 SYGVQD (reference sequence). What was sequenced was PBMCs. The V and J genes are TRBV10-1 and TRBJ2-2, with D possibly matching TRBD1 (5 bases). The TCR was taken from a female donor in good health and CMV-seronegative. The DNA of the CDR3 is TGCGCCAGCAGTGAGTCGGTTCCAGGGATGAACACCGGGGAGCTGTTTTTT. It translates to CASSESVPGMNTGELFF.